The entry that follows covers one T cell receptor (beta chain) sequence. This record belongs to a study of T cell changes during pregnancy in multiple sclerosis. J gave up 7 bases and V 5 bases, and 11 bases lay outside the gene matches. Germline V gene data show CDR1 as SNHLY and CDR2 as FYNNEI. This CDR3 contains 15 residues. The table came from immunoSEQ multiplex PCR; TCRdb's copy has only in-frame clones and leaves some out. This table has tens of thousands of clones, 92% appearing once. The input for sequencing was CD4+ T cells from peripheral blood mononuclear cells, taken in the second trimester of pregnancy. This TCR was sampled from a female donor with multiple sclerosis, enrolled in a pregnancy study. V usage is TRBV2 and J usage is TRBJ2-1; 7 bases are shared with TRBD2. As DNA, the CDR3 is TGTGCCAGCAGTTCTCGGACTAGTGATAGGAATGAGCAGTTCTTC. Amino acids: CASSSRTSDRNEQFF.